The source of this T cell receptor beta chain is a study of blood T cell repertoires in COVID-19. Across the whole study: The origin of the acute and convalescent COVID-19 samples was the United States, Italy and Spain. In each case, the material was cDNA or gDNA derived from T cells, B-cell-depleted T cells, or PBMCs.

Authors' methods: Estimation of nucleated cell counts was performed using reference gene primer amplification. Produced via immunoSEQ multiplex PCR; TCRdb's table is partial and in-frame only. The V and J calls and clone size come from that table; D and trimming were worked out from the DNA. The profile shows around 190,000 clones, about nine tenths of them singletons. V was trimmed by 4 bases and J by 5 bases, leaving 11 bases between them. The CDR3 is made up of 13 amino acids. The germline gives CDR1 MNHEY, CDR2 SVGAGI. Input material: peripheral blood. The sequence came from a man aged 18 to 29 with active or convalescent COVID-19. The chain links TRBV6-5 to TRBJ2-5, with D tentatively TRBD2 (6 bases). Here the CDR3 reads CASSWGGTETQYF. The CDR3 region has the DNA TGTGCCAGCAGTTGGGGCGGGACCGAGACCCAGTACTTC.